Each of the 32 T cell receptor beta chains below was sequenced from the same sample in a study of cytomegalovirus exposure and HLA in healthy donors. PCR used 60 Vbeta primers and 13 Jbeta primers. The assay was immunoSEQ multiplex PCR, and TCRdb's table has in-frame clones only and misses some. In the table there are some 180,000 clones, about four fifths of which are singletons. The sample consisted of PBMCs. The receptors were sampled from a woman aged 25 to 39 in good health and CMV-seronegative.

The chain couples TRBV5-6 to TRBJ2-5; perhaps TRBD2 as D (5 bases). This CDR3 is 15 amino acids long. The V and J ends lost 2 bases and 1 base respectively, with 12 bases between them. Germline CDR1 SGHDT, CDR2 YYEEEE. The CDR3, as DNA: TGTGCCAGCAGCTTCACTAGTAGCCCCCAAGAGACCCAGTACTTC. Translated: CASSFTSSPQETQYF. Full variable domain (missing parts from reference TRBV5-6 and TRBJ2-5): DAGVTQSPTHLIKTRGQQVTLRCSPKSGHDTVSWYQQALGQGPQFIFQYYEEEERQRGNFPDRFSGHQFPNYSSELNVNALLLGDSALYLCASSFTSSPQETQYFGPGTRLLVL.

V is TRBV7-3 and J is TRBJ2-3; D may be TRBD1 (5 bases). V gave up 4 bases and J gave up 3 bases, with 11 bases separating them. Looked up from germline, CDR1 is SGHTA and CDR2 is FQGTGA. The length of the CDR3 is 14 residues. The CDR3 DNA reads TGTGCCAGCAGCTCCCTGGCAGGGACAGATACGCAGTATTTT. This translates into CASSSLAGTDTQYF.

For the CDR3, the DNA is TGTGCCTCAAAAAGGCAGGCTAGCGGGTTCTCCTACGAGCAGTACTTC. It codes for CASKRQASGFSYEQYF. V gene TRBV2 combines with J gene TRBJ2-7; 8 bases are a match to TRBD2. This CDR3 region has 16 residues. V was pared by 11 bases and J by 0 bases, with 15 bases of the junction left unmatched. Germline V gene lookup returns CDR1 SNHLY and CDR2 FYNNEI.

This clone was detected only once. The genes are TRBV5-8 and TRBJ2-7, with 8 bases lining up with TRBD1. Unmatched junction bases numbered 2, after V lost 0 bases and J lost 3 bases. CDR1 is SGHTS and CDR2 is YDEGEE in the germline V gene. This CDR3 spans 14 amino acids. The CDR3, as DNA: TGTGCCAGCAGCTTGGGGACAGGGCGCTACGAGCAGTACTTC. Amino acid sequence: CASSLGTGRYEQYF.

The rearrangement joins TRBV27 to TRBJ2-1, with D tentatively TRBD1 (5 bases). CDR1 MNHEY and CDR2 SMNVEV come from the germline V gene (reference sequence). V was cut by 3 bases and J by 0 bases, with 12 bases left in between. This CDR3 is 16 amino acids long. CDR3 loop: CASSFHRRSSYNEQFF. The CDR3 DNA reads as TGTGCCAGCAGTTTCCACAGGCGAAGCTCCTACAATGAGCAGTTCTTC.

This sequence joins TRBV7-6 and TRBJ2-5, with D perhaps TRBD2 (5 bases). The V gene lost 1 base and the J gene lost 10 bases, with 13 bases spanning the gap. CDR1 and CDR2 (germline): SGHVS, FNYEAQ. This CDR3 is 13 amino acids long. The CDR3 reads CASSLVPHRDQYF. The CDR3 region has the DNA TGTGCCAGCAGCTTAGTTCCCCACCGGGACCAGTACTTC.

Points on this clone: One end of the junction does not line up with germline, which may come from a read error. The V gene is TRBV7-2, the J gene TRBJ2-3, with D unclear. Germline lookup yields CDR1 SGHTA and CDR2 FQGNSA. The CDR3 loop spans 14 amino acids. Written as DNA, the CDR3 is TGTGCCAGCAGCTTCCGGGTCCGCACGGATACGCAGTATTTT. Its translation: CASSFRVRTDTQYF.

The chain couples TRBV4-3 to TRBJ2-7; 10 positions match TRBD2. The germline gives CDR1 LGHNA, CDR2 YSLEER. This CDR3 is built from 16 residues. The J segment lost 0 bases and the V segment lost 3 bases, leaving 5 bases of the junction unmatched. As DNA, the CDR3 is TGCGCCAGCAGCCAGGGTAGCGGGGGGCTCTCCTACGAGCAGTACTTC. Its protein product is CASSQGSGGLSYEQYF.

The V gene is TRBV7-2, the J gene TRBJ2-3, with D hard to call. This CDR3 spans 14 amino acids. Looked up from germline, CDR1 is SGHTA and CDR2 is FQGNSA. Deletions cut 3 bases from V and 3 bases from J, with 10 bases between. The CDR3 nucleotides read TGTGCCAGCAGCTTGTCTAGTTCGACAGATACGCAGTATTTT. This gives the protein CASSLSSSTDTQYF.

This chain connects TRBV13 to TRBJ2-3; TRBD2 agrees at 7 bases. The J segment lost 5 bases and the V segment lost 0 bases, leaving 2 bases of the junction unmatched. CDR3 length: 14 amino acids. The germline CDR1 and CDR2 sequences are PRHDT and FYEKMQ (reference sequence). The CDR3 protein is CASSLGAGVDTQYF. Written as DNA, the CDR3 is TGTGCCAGCAGCTTAGGGGCGGGGGTAGATACGCAGTATTTT. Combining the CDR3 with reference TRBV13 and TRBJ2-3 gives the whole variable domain AAGVIQSPRHLIKEKRETATLKCYPIPRHDTVYWYQQGPGQDPQFLISFYEKMQSDKGSIPDRFSAQQFSDYHSELNMSSLELGDSALYFCASSLGAGVDTQYFGPGTRLTVL.

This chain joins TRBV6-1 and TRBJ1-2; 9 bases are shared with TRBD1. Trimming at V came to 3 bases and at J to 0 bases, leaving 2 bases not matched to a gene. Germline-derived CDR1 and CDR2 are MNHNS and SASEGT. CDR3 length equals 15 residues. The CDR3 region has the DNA TGTGCCAGCAGTGAGGGACAGGGTACTAACTATGGCTACACCTTC. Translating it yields CASSEGQGTNYGYTF.

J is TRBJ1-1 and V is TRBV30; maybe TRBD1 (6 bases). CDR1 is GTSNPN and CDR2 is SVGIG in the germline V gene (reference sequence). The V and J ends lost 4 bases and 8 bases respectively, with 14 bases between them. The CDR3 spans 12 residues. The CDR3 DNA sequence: TGTGCCTGGAACAGGGCCTACCCAGAAGCTTTCTTT. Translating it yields CAWNRAYPEAFF.

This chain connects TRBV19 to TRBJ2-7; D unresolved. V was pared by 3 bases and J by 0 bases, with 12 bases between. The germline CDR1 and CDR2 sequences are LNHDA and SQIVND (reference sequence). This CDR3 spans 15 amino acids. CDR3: CASSIADTSSYEQYF. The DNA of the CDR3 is TGTGCCAGTAGTATTGCAGACACGAGCTCCTACGAGCAGTACTTC.

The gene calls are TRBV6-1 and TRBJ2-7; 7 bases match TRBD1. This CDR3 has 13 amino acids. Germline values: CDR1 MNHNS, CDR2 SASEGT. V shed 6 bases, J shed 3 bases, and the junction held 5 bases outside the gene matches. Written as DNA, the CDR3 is TGTGCCAGCAGGGAGACAGGGCGCTACGAGCAGTACTTC. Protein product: CASRETGRYEQYF.

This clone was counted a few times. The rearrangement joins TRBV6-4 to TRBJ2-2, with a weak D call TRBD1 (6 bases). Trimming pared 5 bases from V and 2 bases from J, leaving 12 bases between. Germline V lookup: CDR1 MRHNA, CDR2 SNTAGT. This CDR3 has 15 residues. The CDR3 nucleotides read TGTGCCAGCAGTATAAACAGGGATAACACCGGGGAGCTGTTTTTT. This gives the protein CASSINRDNTGELFF.

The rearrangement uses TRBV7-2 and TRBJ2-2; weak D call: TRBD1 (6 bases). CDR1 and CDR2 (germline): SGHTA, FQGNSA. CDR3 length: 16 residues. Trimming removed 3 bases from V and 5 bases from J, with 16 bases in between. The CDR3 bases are TGTGCCAGCAGCTTCTCGACAGGAGGCATAACCGGGGAGCTGTTTTTT. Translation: CASSFSTGGITGELFF.

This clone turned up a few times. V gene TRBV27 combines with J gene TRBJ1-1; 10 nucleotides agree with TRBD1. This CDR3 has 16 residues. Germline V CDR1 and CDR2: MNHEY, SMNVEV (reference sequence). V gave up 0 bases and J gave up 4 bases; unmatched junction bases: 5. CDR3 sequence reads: CASSLSGTGVTTEAFF. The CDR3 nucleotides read TGTGCCAGCAGTTTATCGGGGACAGGGGTGACCACTGAAGCTTTCTTT.

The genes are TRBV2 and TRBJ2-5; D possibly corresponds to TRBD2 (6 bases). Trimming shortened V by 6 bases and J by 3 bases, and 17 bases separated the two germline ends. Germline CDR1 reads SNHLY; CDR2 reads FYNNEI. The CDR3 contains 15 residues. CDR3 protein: CASRERVTRKETQYF. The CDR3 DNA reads TGTGCCAGCAGGGAGCGGGTGACACGGAAAGAGACCCAGTACTTC.

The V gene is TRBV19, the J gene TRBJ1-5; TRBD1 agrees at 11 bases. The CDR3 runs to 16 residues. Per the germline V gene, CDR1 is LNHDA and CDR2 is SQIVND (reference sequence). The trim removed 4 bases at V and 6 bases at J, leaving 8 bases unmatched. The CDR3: CASSTSGTGGPQPQHF. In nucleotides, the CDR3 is TGTGCCAGTAGTACATCCGGGACAGGGGGACCTCAGCCCCAGCATTTT. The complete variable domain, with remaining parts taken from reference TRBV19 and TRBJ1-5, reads DGGITQSPKYLFRKEGQNVTLSCEQNLNHDAMYWYRQDPGQGLRLIYYSQIVNDFQKGDIAEGYSVSREKKESFPLTVTSAQKNPTAFYLCASSTSGTGGPQPQHFGDGTRLSIL.

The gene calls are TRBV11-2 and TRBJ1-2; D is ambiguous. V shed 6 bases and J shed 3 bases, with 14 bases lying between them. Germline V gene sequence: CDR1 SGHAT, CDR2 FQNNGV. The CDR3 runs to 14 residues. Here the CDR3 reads CASSLTRGDYGYTF. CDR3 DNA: TGTGCCAGCAGTTTGACGCGCGGGGACTATGGCTACACCTTC. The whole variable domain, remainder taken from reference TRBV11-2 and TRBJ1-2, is EAGVAQSPRYKIIEKRQSVAFWCNPISGHATLYWYQQILGQGPKLLIQFQNNGVVDDSQLPKDRFSAERLKGVDSTLKIQPAKLEDSAVYLCASSLTRGDYGYTFGSGTRLTVV.

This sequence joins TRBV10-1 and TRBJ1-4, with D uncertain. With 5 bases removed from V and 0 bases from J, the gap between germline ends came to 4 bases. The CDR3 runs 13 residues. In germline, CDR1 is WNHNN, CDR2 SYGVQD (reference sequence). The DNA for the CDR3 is TGCGCCAGCAGTCAAACAACTAATGAAAAACTGTTTTTT. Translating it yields CASSQTTNEKLFF.

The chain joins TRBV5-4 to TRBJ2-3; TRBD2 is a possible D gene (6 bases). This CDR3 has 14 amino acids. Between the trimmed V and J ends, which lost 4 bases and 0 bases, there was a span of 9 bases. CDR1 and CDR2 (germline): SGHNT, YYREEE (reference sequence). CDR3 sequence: CASSAGTSTDTQYF. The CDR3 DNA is TGTGCCAGCAGCGCAGGGACTAGCACAGATACGCAGTATTTT.

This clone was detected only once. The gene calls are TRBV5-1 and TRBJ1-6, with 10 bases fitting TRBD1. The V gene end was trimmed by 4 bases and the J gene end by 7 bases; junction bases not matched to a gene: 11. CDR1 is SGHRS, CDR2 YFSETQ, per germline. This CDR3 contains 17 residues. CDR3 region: CASSRDRGTDLNSPLHF. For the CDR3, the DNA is TGCGCCAGCAGCCGGGACAGGGGAACGGACTTGAATTCACCCCTCCACTTT.

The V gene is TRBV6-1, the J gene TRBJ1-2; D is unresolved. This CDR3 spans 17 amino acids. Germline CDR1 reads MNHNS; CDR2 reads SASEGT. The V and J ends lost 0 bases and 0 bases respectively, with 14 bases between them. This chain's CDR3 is CASSEAPGLETNYGYTF. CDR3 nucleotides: TGTGCCAGCAGTGAAGCCCCAGGCTTAGAGACTAACTATGGCTACACCTTC.

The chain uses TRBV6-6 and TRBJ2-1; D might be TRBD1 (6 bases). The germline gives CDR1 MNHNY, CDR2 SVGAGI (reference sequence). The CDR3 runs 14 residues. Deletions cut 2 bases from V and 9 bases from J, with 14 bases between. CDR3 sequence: CASSYRQGFSEQFF. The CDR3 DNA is TGTGCCAGCAGTTACCGGCAGGGGTTCAGTGAGCAGTTCTTC.

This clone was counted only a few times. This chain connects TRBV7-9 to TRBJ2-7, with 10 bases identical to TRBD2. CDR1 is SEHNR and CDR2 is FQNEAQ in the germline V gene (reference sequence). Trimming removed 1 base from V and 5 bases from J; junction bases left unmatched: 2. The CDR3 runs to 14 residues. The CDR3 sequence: CASSLVAGGNEQYF. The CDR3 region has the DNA TGTGCCAGCAGCTTAGTAGCGGGGGGTAACGAGCAGTACTTC.

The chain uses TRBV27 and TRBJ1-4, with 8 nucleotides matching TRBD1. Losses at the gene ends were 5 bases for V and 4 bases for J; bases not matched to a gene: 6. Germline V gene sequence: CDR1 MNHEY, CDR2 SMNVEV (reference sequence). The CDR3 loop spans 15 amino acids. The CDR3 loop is CASSSRTGHNEKLFF. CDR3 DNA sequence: TGTGCCAGCAGTAGCAGGACAGGGCATAATGAAAAACTGTTTTTT.

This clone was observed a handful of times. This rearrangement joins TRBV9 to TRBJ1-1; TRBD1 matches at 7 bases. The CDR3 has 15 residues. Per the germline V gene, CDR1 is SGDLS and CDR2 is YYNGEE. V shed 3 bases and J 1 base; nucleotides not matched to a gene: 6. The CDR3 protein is CASSATGTANTEAFF. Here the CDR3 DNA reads TGTGCCAGCAGCGCCACCGGGACAGCGAACACTGAAGCTTTCTTT.

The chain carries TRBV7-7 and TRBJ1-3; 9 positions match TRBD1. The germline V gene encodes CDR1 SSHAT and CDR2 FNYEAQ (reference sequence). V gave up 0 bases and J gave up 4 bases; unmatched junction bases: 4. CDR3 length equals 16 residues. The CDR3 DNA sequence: TGTGCCAGCAGCTTAGCGGGGACAGGGATGGGAAACACCATATATTTT. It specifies CASSLAGTGMGNTIYF. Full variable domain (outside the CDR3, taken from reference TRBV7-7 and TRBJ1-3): GAGVSQSPRYKVTKRGQDVTLRCDPISSHATLYWYQQALGQGPEFLTYFNYEAQPDKSGLPSDRFSAERPEGSISTLTIQRTEQRDSAMYRCASSLAGTGMGNTIYFGEGSWLTVV.

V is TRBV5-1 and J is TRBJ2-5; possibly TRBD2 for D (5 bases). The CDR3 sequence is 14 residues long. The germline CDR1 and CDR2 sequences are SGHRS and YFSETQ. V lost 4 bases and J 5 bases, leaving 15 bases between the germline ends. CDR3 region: CASSRGGVGETQYF. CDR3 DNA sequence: TGCGCCAGCAGCCGGGGTGGGGTCGGGGAGACCCAGTACTTC.

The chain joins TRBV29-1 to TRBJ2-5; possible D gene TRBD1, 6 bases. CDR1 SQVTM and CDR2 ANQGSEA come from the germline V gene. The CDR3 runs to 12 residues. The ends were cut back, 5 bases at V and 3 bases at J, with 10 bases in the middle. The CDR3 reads CSVSQGKETQYF. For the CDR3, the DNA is TGCAGCGTTTCCCAGGGGAAAGAGACCCAGTACTTC.

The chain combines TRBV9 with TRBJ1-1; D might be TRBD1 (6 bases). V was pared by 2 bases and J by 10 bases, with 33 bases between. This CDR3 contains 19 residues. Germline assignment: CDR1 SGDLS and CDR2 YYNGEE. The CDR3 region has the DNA TGTGCCAGCAGCGTCCCTGCTGGCAGGGGACGGTTAGGGCCATTGAGAGCTTTCTTT. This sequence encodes CASSVPAGRGRLGPLRAFF. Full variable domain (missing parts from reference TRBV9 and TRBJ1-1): DSGVTQTPKHLITATGQRVTLRCSPRSGDLSVYWYQQSLDQGLQFLIQYYNGEERAKGNILERFSAQQFPDLHSELNLSSLELGDSALYFCASSVPAGRGRLGPLRAFFGQGTRLTVV.